These 8 T cell receptor beta chains originate from one sample sequenced in a study of blood T cell repertoires in COVID-19. Assay used: immunoSEQ multiplex PCR; TCRdb lists only in-frame clones, some missing. This sample has 90,000 to 120,000 clones, with about 85% found just once. Sequenced input: peripheral blood. The receptors were sampled from a human donor in a cohort sampled during active COVID-19.

The chain links TRBV28 to TRBJ2-1; 8 bases are a match to TRBD2. The CDR3 has 16 residues. Per germline, CDR1 MDHEN and CDR2 SYDVKM. J gave up 8 bases and V 6 bases, and 15 bases lay outside the gene matches. CDR3 DNA: TGTGCCAGCAGCCCCCCTGGGACTAGTGGTTTCCATGAGCAGTTCTTC. Translating gives CASSPPGTSGFHEQFF.

The chain employs TRBV27 and TRBJ1-1; tentatively, D is TRBD1 (5 bases). The germline V gene has CDR1 MNHEY and CDR2 SMNVEV (reference sequence). The germline V and J ends were trimmed by 2 bases and 5 bases, with 9 bases remaining between them. This CDR3 is built from 13 residues. CDR3 loop: CASSLTGGTEAFF. CDR3 in DNA: TGTGCCAGCAGTTTAACGGGGGGTACTGAAGCTTTCTTT.

The gene calls are TRBV6-5 and TRBJ2-2; possibly TRBD2 for D (5 bases). Germline lookup yields CDR1 MNHEY and CDR2 SVGAGI. This CDR3 region has 13 residues. V dropped 10 bases and J dropped 1 base, with 10 bases sitting between them. CDR3: CATPLENTGELFF. The DNA for the CDR3 is TGTGCCACCCCACTAGAGAACACCGGGGAGCTGTTTTTT.

The chain recombines TRBV6-1 with TRBJ1-6; TRBD1 agrees at 7 bases. After removal of 2 bases from V and 6 bases from J, the junction contained 7 bases not matched to a gene. Germline CDR1 is MNHNS and CDR2 is SASEGT. There are 16 residues in the CDR3. The chain's CDR3 is CASSENLGTANSPLHF. The CDR3 DNA reads TGTGCCAGCAGTGAAAACCTCGGGACAGCTAATTCACCCCTCCACTTT.

The chain has TRBV7-9 and TRBJ1-2; TRBD1 is a possible D gene (6 bases). The CDR3 totals 14 residues. The germline V gene encodes CDR1 SEHNR and CDR2 FQNEAQ (reference sequence). Trimming took off 4 bases at V and 4 bases at J, with 13 bases between the two ends. This CDR3 reads CASSSTGLGYGYTF. The CDR3 DNA reads as TGTGCCAGCAGCTCAACAGGGCTCGGCTATGGCTACACCTTC.

The rearrangement links TRBV5-6 to TRBJ1-5, with 9 positions matching TRBD1. CDR3 length equals 14 residues. J was trimmed by 11 bases and V by 2 bases; bases with no gene match: 8. The V gene's germline CDR1 is SGHDT and CDR2 YYEEEE. CDR3 region: CASSFGTGIRAQHF. DNA of the CDR3: TGTGCCAGCAGCTTCGGGACAGGGATCAGGGCCCAGCATTTT.

The gene calls are TRBV27 and TRBJ1-2; TRBD1 might be the D (5 bases). Germline V lookup: CDR1 MNHEY, CDR2 SMNVEV (reference sequence). The CDR3 covers 14 residues. With 5 bases removed from V and 8 bases from J, the gap between germline ends came to 18 bases. Here the CDR3 DNA reads TGTGCCAGCAGTCCCTGGATGGGGGGTGACGGCTACACCTTC. The encoded protein is CASSPWMGGDGYTF.

The chain combines TRBV6-2 or TRBV6-3 with TRBJ2-3; 10 bases fit TRBD2. The CDR3 sequence is 18 residues long. V lost 0 bases to trimming and J lost 0 bases; unmatched junction nucleotides: 6. CDR1 MNHEY and CDR2 SVGEGT come from the germline V gene. The CDR3 bases are TGTGCCAGCAGTTACTCGCAGCGGGGGGGCCGGAGCACAGATACGCAGTATTTT. Protein sequence: CASSYSQRGGRSTDTQYF.